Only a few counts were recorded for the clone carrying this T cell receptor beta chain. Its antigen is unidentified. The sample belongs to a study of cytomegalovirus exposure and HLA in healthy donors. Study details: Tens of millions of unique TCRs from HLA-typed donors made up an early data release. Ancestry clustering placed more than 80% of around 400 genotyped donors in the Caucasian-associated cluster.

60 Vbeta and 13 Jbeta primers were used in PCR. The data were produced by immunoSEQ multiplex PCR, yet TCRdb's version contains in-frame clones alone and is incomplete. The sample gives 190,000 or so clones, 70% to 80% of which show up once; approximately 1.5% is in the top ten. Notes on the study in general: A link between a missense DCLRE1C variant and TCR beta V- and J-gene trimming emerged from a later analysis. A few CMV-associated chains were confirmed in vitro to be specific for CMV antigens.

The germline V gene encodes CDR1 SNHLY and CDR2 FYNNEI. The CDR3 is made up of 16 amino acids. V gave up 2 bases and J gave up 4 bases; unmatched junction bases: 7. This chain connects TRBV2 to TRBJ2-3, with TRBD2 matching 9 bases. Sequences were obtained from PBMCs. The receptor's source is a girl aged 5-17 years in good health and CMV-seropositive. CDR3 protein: CASSEWRGGPADTQYF. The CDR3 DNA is TGTGCCAGCAGTGAATGGCGGGGGGGGCCAGCAGATACGCAGTATTTT.